This paragraph reports one T cell receptor beta chain. The antigen is undetermined. RNA extraction and reverse transcription yielded cDNA as sequencing template. Clones were read by immunoSEQ multiplex PCR, and TCRdb kept only the in-frame ones, dropping some. The sample has fewer than 150,000 clones; about 61% are singletons. This CDR3 has 12 residues. V was clipped by 5 bases and J by 4 bases, with 5 bases between them. Germline assignment: CDR1 SEHNR and CDR2 FQNEAQ (reference sequence). The treatment is: oral pan-JAK inhibitor, 5-10 mg twice daily. These data belong to a study of CD8+ T cells in alopecia areata. Study summary: The study gave tofacitinib for 6 to 18 months, then 6 months off drug. Points from the study as a whole: Relative to mice, TCR sharing across patients was less clear, a difference possibly HLA-related. Tofacitinib yielded significantly lower scalp clonality and fewer expanded CD8+ clones among the top 100. Many of the expanded lesional clones endured in scalp and blood while on tofacitinib.

This chain connects TRBV7-9 to TRBJ2-2; D unresolved. The sequencing used CD8+ T cells sorted from blood, collected at week 4, from a patient treated with tofacitinib. The source of this sequence is a human donor with alopecia areata. CDR3 sequence reads: CASSPSTGELFF. CDR3 in DNA: TGTGCCAGCAGCCCTTCCACCGGGGAGCTGTTTTTT.